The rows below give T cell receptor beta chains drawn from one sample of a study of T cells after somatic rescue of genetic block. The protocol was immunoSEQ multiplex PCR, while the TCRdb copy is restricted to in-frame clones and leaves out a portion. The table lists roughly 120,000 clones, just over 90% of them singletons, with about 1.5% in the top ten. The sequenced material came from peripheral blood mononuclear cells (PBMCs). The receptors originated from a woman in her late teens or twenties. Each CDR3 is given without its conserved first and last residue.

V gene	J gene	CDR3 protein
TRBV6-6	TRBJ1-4	ASSRAGTNEKLF
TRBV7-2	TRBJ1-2	ASSSNPRDDYGYT
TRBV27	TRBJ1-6	ASSLSPGGGSPLH
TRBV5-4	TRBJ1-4	ASSSPGRPEKLF
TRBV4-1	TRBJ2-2	ASEDTGELF
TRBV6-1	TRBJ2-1	ASSGDRVRSINEQF
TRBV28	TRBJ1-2	ASSFLGEGYGYT
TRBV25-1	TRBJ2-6	ASSVGQGDGANVLT
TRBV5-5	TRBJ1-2	ASSLEQATFLANYGYT
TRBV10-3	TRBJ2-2	AIVGTSGGELF
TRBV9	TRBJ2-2	ASSAGGTNTGELF
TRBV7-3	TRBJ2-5	ASSLMGRRETQY
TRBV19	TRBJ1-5	ASSATGGPEQPQH
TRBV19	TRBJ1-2	ASISGNYGYT
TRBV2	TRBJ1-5	ASSERQPRNQPQH
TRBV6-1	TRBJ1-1	ASSEKEGRKAF
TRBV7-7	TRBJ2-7	ASSPSLGPYEQY
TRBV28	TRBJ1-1	ASSRRLANTEAF
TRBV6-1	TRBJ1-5	ASIEDRFNQPQH
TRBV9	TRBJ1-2	ASSVGYRVGGGYT
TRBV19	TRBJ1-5	ASSPSYSFPPGPQH
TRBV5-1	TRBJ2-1	ASSLAGTDYNEQF
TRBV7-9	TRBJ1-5	ASSFTGNSNQPQH
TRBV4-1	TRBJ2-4	ASSQESPSGGAEAKNIQY
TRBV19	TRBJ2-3	ASRAGTATDTQY
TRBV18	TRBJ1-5	ASSGGDSNQPQH
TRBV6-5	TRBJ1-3	ASRDRGSGNTIY
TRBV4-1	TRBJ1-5	ASSQDGTGGKPQH
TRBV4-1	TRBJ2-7	ASSQDGPSIHEQY
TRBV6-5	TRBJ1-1	ASSYSRMNTEAF
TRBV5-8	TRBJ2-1	ASSRDQGLTAYNEQF
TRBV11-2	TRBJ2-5	ASSSGETQY
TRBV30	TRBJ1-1	AWSVTENTEAF
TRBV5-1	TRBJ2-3	ASSLGASGDTDTQY
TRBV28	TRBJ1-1	ASSLMVGSTEAF
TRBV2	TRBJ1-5	ASSEGQRNQPQH
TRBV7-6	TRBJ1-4	ASSAATNEKLF
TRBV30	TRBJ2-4	AWSKAAKNIQY
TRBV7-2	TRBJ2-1	ASSLGLAGPVSNEQF
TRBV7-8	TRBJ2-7	ASSLAHPSSEKYEQY
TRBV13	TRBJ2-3	ASSPPLAGDTDTQY
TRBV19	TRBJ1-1	ASSRGAGGTEAF
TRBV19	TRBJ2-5	ASSISRTRRETQY
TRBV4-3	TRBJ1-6	ASSQDGRGQWDSPLH
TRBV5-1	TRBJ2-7	ASSLAAGTGGYEQY
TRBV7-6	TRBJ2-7	ARPSSRETYEQY
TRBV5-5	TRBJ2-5	ASSLSTSGGPQETQY
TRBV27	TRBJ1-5	ASSPLLSGRPQH
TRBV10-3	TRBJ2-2	AISPVPGNTGELF
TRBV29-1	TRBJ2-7	SVKGYYEQY
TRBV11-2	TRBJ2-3	ASSLLRGEDTQY
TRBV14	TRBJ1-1	ASSRAGGGDTEAF
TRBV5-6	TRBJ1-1	ASSQDLNTEAF
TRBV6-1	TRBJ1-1	ASKKGIMNTEAF